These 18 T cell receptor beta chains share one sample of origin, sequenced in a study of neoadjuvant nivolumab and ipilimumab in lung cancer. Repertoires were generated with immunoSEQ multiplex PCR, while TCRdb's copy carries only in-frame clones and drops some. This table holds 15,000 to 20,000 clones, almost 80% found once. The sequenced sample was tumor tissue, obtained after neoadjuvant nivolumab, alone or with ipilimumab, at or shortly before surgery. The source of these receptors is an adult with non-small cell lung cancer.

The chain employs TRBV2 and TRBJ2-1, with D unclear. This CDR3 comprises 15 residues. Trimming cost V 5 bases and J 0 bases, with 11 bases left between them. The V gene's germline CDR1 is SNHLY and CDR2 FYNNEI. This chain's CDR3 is CASSRAAYSYNEQFF. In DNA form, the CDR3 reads TGTGCCAGCAGTCGGGCAGCCTACTCCTACAATGAGCAGTTCTTC. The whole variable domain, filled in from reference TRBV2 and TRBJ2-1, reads EPEVTQTPSHQVTQMGQEVILRCVPISNHLYFYWYRQILGQKVEFLVSFYNNEISEKSEIFDDQFSVERPDGSNFTLKIRSTKLEDSAMYFCASSRAAYSYNEQFFGPGTRLTVL.

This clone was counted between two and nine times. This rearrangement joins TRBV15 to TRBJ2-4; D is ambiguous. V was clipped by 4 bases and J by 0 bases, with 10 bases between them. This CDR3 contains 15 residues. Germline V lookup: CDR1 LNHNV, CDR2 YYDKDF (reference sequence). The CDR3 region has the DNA TGTGCCACCAGCATGAACCTCGGAGCCAAAAACATTCAGTACTTC. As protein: CATSMNLGAKNIQYF.

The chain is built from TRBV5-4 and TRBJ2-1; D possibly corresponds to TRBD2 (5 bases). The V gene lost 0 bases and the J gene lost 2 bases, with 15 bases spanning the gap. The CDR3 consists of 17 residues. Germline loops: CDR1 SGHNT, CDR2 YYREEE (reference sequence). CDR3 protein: CASSLAGSGSTYNEQFF. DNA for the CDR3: TGTGCCAGCAGCTTGGCCGGGTCGGGGAGTACCTACAATGAGCAGTTCTTC.

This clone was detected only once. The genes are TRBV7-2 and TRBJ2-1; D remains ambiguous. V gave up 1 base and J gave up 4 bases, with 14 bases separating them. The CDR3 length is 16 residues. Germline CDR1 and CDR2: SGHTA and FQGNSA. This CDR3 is CASSLGGHWGYNEQFF. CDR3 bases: TGTGCCAGCAGCTTAGGAGGCCATTGGGGTTACAATGAGCAGTTCTTC.

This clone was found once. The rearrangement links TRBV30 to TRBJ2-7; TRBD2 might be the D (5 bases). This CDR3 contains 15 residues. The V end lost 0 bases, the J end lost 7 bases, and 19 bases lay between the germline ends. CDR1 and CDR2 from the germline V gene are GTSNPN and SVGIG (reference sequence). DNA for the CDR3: TGTGCCTGGAGTGTAAGGGCAGAGAACAGCGGTGAGCAGTACTTC. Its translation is CAWSVRAENSGEQYF.

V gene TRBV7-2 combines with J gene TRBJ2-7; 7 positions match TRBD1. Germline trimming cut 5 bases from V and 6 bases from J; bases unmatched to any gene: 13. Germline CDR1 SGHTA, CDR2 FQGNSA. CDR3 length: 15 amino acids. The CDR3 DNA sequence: TGTGCCAGCAGCGCAGACGCGACAGGGTTAGGCGAGCAGTACTTC. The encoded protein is CASSADATGLGEQYF.

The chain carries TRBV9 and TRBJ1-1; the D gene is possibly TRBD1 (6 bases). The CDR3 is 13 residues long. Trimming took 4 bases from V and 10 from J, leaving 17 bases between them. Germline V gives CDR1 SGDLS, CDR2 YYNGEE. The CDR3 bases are TGTGCCAGCAGCCCATCTCTGGAGGGGGGAGCTTTCTTT. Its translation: CASSPSLEGGAFF. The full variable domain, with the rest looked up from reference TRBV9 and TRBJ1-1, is DSGVTQTPKHLITATGQRVTLRCSPRSGDLSVYWYQQSLDQGLQFLIQYYNGEERAKGNILERFSAQQFPDLHSELNLSSLELGDSALYFCASSPSLEGGAFFGQGTRLTVV.

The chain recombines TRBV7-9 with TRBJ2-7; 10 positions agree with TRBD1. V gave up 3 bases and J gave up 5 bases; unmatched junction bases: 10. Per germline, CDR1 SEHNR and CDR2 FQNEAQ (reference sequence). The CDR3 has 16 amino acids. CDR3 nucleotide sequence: TGTGCCAGCAGCTTGGTGTACGGACAGGGGGTTGACGAGCAGTACTTC. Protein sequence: CASSLVYGQGVDEQYF.

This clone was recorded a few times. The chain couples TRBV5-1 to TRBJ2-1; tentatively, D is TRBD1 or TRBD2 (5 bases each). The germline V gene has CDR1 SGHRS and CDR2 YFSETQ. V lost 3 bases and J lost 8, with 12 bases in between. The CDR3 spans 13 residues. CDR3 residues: CASSSTGADEQFF. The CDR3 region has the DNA TGCGCCAGCAGCTCCACAGGAGCGGATGAGCAGTTCTTC.

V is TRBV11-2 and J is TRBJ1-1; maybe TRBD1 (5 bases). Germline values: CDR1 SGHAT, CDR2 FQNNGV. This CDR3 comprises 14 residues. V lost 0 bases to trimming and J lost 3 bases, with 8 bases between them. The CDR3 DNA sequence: TGTGCCAGCAGCTTAGATCTGACAGACACTGAAGCTTTCTTT. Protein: CASSLDLTDTEAFF.

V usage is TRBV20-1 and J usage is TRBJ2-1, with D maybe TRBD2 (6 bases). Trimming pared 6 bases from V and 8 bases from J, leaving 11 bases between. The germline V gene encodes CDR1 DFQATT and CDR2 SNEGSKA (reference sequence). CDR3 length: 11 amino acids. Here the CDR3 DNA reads TGCAGTGCGGCAACTAGCTATGAGCAGTTCTTC. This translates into CSAATSYEQFF.

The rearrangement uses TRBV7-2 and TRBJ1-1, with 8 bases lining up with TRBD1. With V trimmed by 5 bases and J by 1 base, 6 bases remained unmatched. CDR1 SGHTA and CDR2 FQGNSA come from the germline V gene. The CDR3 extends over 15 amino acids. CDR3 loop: CASSQTGTGNTEAFF. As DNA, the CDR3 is TGTGCCAGCAGCCAAACTGGGACAGGGAACACTGAAGCTTTCTTT.

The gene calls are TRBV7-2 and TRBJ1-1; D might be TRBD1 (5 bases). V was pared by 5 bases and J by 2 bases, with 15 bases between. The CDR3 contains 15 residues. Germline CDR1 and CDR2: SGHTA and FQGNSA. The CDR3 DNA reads TGTGCCAGCAGCCTTCGACAGATCGCCAACACTGAAGCTTTCTTT. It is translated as CASSLRQIANTEAFF.

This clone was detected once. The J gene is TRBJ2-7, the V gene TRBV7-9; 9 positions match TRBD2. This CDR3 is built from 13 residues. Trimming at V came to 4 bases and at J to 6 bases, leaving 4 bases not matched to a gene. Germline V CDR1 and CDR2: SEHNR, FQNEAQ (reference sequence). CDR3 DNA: TGTGCCAGCAGCTCACAAGCGGGGGGCGAGCAGTACTTC. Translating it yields CASSSQAGGEQYF.

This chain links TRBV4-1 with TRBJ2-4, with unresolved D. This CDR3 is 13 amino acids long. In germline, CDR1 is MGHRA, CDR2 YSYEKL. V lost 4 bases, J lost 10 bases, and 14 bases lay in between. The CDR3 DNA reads TGCGCCAGCAGCCTTGGCCCAGGATTTATTCAGTACTTC. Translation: CASSLGPGFIQYF.

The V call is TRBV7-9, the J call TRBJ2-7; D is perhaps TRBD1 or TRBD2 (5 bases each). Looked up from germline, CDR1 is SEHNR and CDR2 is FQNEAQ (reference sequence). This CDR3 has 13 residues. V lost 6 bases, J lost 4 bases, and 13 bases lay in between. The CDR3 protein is CASSRRDGYEQYF. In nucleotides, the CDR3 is TGTGCCAGCAGTCGCCGGGACGGATACGAGCAGTACTTC.

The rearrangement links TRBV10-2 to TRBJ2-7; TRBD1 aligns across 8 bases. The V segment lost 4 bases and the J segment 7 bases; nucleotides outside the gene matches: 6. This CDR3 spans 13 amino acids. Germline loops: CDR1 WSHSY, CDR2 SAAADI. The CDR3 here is CASSGQGKGEQYF. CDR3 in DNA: TGCGCCAGCAGTGGACAGGGGAAGGGAGAGCAGTACTTC.

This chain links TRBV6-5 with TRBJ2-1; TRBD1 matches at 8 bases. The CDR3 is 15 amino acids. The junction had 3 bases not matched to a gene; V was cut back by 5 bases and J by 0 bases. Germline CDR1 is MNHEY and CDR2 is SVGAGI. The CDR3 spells CASSTDRASYNEQFF. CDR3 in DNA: TGTGCCAGCAGTACGGACAGGGCCTCCTACAATGAGCAGTTCTTC.